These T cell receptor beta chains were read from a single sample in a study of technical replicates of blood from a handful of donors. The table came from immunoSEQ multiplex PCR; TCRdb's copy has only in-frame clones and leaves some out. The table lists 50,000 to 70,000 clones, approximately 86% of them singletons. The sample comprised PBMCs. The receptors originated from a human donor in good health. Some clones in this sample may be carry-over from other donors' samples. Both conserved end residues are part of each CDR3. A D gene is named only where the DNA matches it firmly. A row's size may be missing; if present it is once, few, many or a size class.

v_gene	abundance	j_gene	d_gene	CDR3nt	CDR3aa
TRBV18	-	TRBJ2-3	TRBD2	TGTGCCAGCTCCCCCGTCGCGGGAGGCACAGATACGCAGTATTTT	CASSPVAGGTDTQYF
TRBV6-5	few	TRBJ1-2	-	TGTGCCAGCACTTCCCCAGGGGTCGGCTACACCTTC	CASTSPGVGYTF
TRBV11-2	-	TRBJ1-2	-	TGTGCCAGCATCCTACTTGGGGGCGCGGACTATGGCTACACCTTC	CASILLGGADYGYTF
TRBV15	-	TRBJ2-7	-	TGTGCCACCAGCAGAGCCCTCCGGGACAGACTTGGAGGGGAGCAGTACTTC	CATSRALRDRLGGEQYF
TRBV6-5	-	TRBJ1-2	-	TGTGCCAGCAGTACCCACACAATGTGGCTTTATGGCTACACCTTC	CASSTHTMWLYGYTF
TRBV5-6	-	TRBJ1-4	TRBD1	TGTGCCAGCAGCATCGGACAGGGGGGTGAAAAACTGTTTTTT	CASSIGQGGEKLFF
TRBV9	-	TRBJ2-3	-	TGTGCCAGCAGCGTTCTAAGCACAGATACGCAGTATTTT	CASSVLSTDTQYF
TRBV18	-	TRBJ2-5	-	TGTGCCAGCTCACCTTGGGGGGAGACAGAGACCCAGTACTTC	CASSPWGETETQYF
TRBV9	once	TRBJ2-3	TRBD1	TGTGCCAGCAGCGCACAGGGGCACACAGATACGCAGTATTTT	CASSAQGHTDTQYF
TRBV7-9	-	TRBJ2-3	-	TGTGCCAGCAGCTTAAGTCAGTCCACAGATACGCAGTATTTT	CASSLSQSTDTQYF
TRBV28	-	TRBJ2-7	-	TGTGCCAGCAGGCCCAGGGGAACCTCCTACGAGCAGTACTTC	CASRPRGTSYEQYF
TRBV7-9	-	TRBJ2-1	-	TGTGCCAGCAGCGCCCGCGGACTGAACAATGAGCAGTTCTTC	CASSARGLNNEQFF
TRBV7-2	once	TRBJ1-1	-	TGTGCCAGCAGCTTAGCGGTGGAGATATCGGTACGAGCTTTCTTT	CASSLAVEISVRAFF
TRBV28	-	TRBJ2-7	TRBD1	TGTGCCAGCAGTTTCGGGGACAGATCCTACGAGCAGTACTTC	CASSFGDRSYEQYF
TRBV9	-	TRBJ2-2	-	TGTGCCAGCAGCGTAGCTGGGGCAGGCACCGGGGAGCTGTTTTTT	CASSVAGAGTGELFF
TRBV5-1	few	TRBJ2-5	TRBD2	TGCGCCAGCAGCTTGGGCGGGAGTGAGACCCAGTACTTC	CASSLGGSETQYF
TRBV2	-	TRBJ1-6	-	TGTGCCAGCAGGGGGCAGGGCACCAATTCACCCCTCCACTTT	CASRGQGTNSPLHF
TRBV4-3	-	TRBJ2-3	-	TGCGCCAGCAGCCAAACTAGTATTGATACGCAGTATTTT	CASSQTSIDTQYF
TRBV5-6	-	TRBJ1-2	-	TGTGCCAGCAGCTTGCGGGTGCGGGCGGGAGGCTACACCTTC	CASSLRVRAGGYTF